This entry lists 4 T cell receptor beta chains sequenced from one sample in a study of cytomegalovirus exposure and HLA in healthy donors. It was with 60 Vbeta and 13 Jbeta primers that the PCR ran. Sequenced by immunoSEQ multiplex PCR; TCRdb stores in-frame clones only, minus some. The table has 120,000 or so clones, 80% seen once; the top ten hold 1%. Input material: PBMCs. These receptors were collected from a man aged 35 to 55 in good health and CMV-seronegative.

There are a few counts of this clone. The chain links TRBV7-9 to TRBJ2-1, with a tentative D call TRBD1 (7 bases). Per the germline V gene, CDR1 is SEHNR and CDR2 is FQNEAQ (reference sequence). Between the trimmed V and J ends, which lost 5 bases and 9 bases, there was a span of 20 bases. This CDR3 has 15 residues. The CDR3 here is CASSLMREGGSEQFF. The DNA of the CDR3 is TGTGCCAGCAGCCTAATGCGGGAAGGGGGCTCTGAGCAGTTCTTC.

The chain joins TRBV7-3 to TRBJ2-3; weak D call: TRBD2 (6 bases). CDR3 length: 15 residues. CDR1 and CDR2 (germline): SGHTA, FQGTGA. The V gene lost 5 bases and the J gene lost 0 bases, with 12 bases spanning the gap. The CDR3 is CASSEGLTSTDTQYF. The CDR3 DNA follows: TGTGCCAGCAGCGAGGGACTTACTAGCACAGATACGCAGTATTTT. Supplemented by reference TRBV7-3 and TRBJ2-3, the full variable domain reads GAGVSQTPSNKVTEKGKYVELRCDPISGHTALYWYRQSLGQGPEFLIYFQGTGAADDSGLPNDRFFAVRPEGSVSTLKIQRTERGDSAVYLCASSEGLTSTDTQYFGPGTRLTVL.

The CDR3 sequence is CSVVGAEETQYF. In DNA form, the CDR3 reads TGCAGCGTTGTCGGAGCGGAGGAGACCCAGTACTTC. The V gene is TRBV29-1, the J gene TRBJ2-5; the D gene is possibly TRBD2 (5 bases). The germline CDR1 and CDR2 sequences are SQVTM and ANQGSEA. With 4 bases removed from V and 5 bases from J, the gap between germline ends came to 11 bases. CDR3 length: 12 amino acids.

The chain employs TRBV29-1 and TRBJ1-1; no clear D. In germline, CDR1 is SQVTM, CDR2 ANQGSEA. The CDR3 spans 10 residues. Trimming took off 7 bases at V and 0 bases at J, with 3 bases between the two ends. In DNA form, the CDR3 reads TGCAGCGCCATGAACACTGAAGCTTTCTTT. This sequence encodes CSAMNTEAFF.